This paragraph covers one T cell receptor beta chain sequence. TCRdb keeps only in-frame clones here, not all; method: immunoSEQ multiplex PCR. The sample lists 150,000 to 200,000 clones, 75% to 90% seen once, with about a tenth in the top ten. This sample is drawn from a study of blood T cell repertoires in COVID-19. Study-level background: From T cells, B-cell-depleted T cells, or PBMCs came the material, which was cDNA or gDNA.

The ends were cut back, 6 bases at V and 0 bases at J, with 18 bases in the middle. Germline CDR1 reads WSHSY; CDR2 reads SAAADI. The CDR3 consists of 16 residues. Sequencing input: peripheral blood. V usage is TRBV10-2 and J usage is TRBJ2-7; D may be TRBD2 (5 bases). This receptor was obtained from a human donor in a cohort sampled during active COVID-19. CDR3 protein: CASSDRRRGSSYEQYF. In nucleotides, the CDR3 is TGCGCCAGCAGCGACCGGAGGAGAGGGAGCTCCTACGAGCAGTACTTC.